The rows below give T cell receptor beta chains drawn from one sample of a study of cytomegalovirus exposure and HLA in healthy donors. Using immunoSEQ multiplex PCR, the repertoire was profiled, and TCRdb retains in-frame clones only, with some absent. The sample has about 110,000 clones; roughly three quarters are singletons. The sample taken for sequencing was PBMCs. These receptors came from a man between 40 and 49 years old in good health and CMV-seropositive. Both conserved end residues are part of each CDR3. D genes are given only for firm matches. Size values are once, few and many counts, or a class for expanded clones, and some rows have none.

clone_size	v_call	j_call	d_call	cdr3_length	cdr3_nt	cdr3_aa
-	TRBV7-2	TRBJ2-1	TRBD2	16	TGTGCCAGCAGCACATACCTAGCGGGAGGGTCCTATGAGCAGTTCTTC	CASSTYLAGGSYEQFF
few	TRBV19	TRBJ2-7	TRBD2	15	TGTGCCAGTAGTATAGGAGCTAGCGGGATGTACGAGCAGTACTTC	CASSIGASGMYEQYF
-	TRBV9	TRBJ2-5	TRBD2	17	TGTGCCAGCAGCGTGGAAGCCGCCGGGAGGGCCCCAGAGACCCAGTACTTC	CASSVEAAGRAPETQYF
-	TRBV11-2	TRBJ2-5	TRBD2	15	TGTGCCAGCAGCAAGCCGGGACTAGGCTCGAGGACCCAGTACTTC	CASSKPGLGSRTQYF
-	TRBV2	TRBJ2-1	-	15	TGTGCCAGCAGTGAAGAAACGAGCTCCTACAATGAGCAGTTCTTC	CASSEETSSYNEQFF
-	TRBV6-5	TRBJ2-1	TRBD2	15	TGTGCCAGCAGTTACTTGGCGGGAGCCTACAATGAGCAGTTCTTC	CASSYLAGAYNEQFF
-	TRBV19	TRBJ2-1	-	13	TGTGCCAGTAGTATGGCTAGCTACAATGAGCAGTTCTTC	CASSMASYNEQFF
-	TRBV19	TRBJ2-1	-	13	TGTGCCAGTAGCCTAAATCCCGGTAATGAGCAGTTCTTC	CASSLNPGNEQFF
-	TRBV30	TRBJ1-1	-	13	TGTGCCTGGAGTCGAGCTATGAACACTGAAGCTTTCTTT	CAWSRAMNTEAFF
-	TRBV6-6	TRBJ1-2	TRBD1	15	TGTGCCACGATTGGGACAGGGGGCTCTAACTATGGCTACACCTTC	CATIGTGGSNYGYTF
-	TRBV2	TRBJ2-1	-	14	TGTGCCAGCAGTGACCTAGCCAGGTACAATGAGCAGTTCTTC	CASSDLARYNEQFF
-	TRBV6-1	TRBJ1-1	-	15	TGTGCCAGCAGCCTTACTATAGAGCCCAACACTGAAGCTTTCTTT	CASSLTIEPNTEAFF
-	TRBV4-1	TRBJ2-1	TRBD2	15	TGCGCCAGCAGCCCCAGGACTAGCGGGAAGAATGAGCAGTTCTTC	CASSPRTSGKNEQFF
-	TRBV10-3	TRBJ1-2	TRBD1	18	TGTGCCATCAGTGAGCCAGACAGGGGGCCCAAGGCTAACTATGGCTACACCTTC	CAISEPDRGPKANYGYTF
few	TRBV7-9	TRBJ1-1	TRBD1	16	TGTGCCAGCACCCGGGGGGACAGGGGATCGAACACTGAAGCTTTCTTT	CASTRGDRGSNTEAFF
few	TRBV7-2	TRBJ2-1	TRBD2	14	TGTGCCAGCAGCTTACAAATAGCGGGCAATGAGCAGTTCTTC	CASSLQIAGNEQFF
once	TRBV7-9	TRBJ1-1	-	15	TGTGCCAGCAGCTACCCGAGCGAGGGTATCACTGAAGCTTTCTTT	CASSYPSEGITEAFF
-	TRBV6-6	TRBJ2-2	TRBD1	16	TGTGCCAGCAGTCAAGGACAGGGGGCGTTGGGCGGGGAGCTGTTTTTT	CASSQGQGALGGELFF
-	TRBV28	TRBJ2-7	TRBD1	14	TGTGCCAGCACCTCTGGACAGGGGCGGTCCGAGCAGTACTTC	CASTSGQGRSEQYF
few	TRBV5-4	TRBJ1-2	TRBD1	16	TGTGCCAGCAGCTCCCGGGGGACAGGGGTTAACTATGGCTACACCTTC	CASSSRGTGVNYGYTF
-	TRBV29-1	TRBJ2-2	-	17	TGCAGCGCTGAAGGGTTCCCCGAAAGGGGAAACACCGGGGAGCTGTTTTTT	CSAEGFPERGNTGELFF
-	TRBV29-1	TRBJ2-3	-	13	TGCAGCGCCGGGGGGCGACTCACAGATACGCAGTATTTT	CSAGGRLTDTQYF
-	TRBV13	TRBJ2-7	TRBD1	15	TGTGCCAGCAGTAACCCGGGACAGGGTTTTTACGAGCAGTACTTC	CASSNPGQGFYEQYF
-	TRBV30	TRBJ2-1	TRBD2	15	TGTGCCTGGAGTGTCACACTAGCGGGAGCAAATGAGCAGTTCTTC	CAWSVTLAGANEQFF
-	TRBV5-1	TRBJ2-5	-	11	TGCGCCAGCAGCCAGCAAGAGACCCAGTACTTC	CASSQQETQYF
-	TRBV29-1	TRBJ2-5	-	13	TGCAGCGTTGGAGGGGGGGGAGAAGAGACCCAGTACTTC	CSVGGGGEETQYF
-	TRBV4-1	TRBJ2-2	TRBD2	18	TGCGCCAGCAGCCAAGATCGGGGGCGGGAGGGGAACACCGGGGAGCTGTTTTTT	CASSQDRGREGNTGELFF
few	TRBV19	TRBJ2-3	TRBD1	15	TGTGCCAGTAGTCCAACAGGGGAAATCACAGATACGCAGTATTTT	CASSPTGEITDTQYF
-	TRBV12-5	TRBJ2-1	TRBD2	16	TGTGCTAGTGGGGAGGGGACTAGCGGGACATACAATGAGCAGTTCTTC	CASGEGTSGTYNEQFF
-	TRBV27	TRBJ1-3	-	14	TGTGCCAGCAGTTTCGGCGGCTCTGGAAACACCATATATTTT	CASSFGGSGNTIYF
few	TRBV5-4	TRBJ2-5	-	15	TGTGCCAGCAGCTTTATGGAAAGAGGGCAAGAGACCCAGTACTTC	CASSFMERGQETQYF
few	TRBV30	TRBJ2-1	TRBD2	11	TGTGCCGGGGTAGCGGGAGATCATGGATTCTTC	CAGVAGDHGFF
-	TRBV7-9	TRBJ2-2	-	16	TGTGCCAGCAGCTTAGTTCGGCAGGGGAACACCGGGGAGCTGTTTTTT	CASSLVRQGNTGELFF
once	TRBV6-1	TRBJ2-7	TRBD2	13	TGTGCCAGCACCCTAGCGGGAGGGTACGAGCAGTACTTC	CASTLAGGYEQYF
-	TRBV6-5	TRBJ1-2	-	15	TGTGCCAGCAGTTACTCCAGGGTCCTGGGCGATGGCTACACCTTC	CASSYSRVLGDGYTF
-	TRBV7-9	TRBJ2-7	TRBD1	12	TGTGCCAGCAGGCTACAGGGGAGCGAGCAGTACTTC	CASRLQGSEQYF
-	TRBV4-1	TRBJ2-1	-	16	TGCGCCAGCAGCCAAGAGGAGGGACGTTTAGACAATGAGCAGTTCTTC	CASSQEEGRLDNEQFF